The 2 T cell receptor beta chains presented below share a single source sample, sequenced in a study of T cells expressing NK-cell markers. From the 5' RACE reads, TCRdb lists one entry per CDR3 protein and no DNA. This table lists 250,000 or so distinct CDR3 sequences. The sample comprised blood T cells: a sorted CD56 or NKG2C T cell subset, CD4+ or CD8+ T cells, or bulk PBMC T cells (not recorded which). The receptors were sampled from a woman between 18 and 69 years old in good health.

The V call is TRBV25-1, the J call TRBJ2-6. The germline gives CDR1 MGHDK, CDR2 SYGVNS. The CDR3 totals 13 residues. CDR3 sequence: CASSVPGANVLTF.

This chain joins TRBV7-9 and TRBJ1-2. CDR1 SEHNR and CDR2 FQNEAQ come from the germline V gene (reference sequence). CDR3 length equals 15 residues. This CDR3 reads CASSLGDEANYGYTF.